The source of this TCR beta chain is a study of blood T cell repertoires in COVID-19. Study-wide background: Samples of COVID-19 (acute and convalescent) were obtained from the United States, Italy and Spain. Nucleic acid was either cDNA or gDNA, and it came from T cells, B-cell-depleted T cells, or PBMCs.

Per the original methods: From reference gene primer amplification, estimates of nucleated cell counts were derived. This table comes from immunoSEQ multiplex PCR, and its TCRdb copy is limited to in-frame clones, with some not included. The DNA gave D and trimming, while V, J and clone size come from that table. Of about 250,000 clones detected, 70% to 90% appear once; the ten largest clones hold about 8.2%. The CDR3 has 15 residues. The junction had 11 bases not matched to a gene; V was cut back by 3 bases and J by 3 bases. From germline, CDR1 is GTSNPN and CDR2 SVGIG (reference sequence). The chain links TRBV30 to TRBJ2-7; 7 nucleotides align to TRBD1. This clonotype originated in a woman between 45 and 65 years old with acute COVID-19. Sequencing was carried out using PBMCs or T cells enriched from blood (not recorded which). Written as DNA, the CDR3 is TGTGCCTGGAGATTGAGAGACAGGGCACTCTACGAGCAGTACTTC. Translated, it gives CAWRLRDRALYEQYF.